The next 10 T cell receptor beta chains were all read from a single sample in a study of blood T cell repertoires in COVID-19. The assay was immunoSEQ multiplex PCR, and TCRdb's table has in-frame clones only and misses some. The sample comprises some 320,000 clones, roughly 90% of which are singletons, and 2% to 3% rests with the top ten. Sequenced input: PBMCs or T cells enriched from blood (not recorded which). These receptors were obtained from a man in his sixties who had recovered from COVID-19.

This sequence joins TRBV11-2 and TRBJ2-7, with a possible D match to TRBD1 (5 bases). This CDR3 is 14 amino acids long. The V gene's germline CDR1 is SGHAT and CDR2 FQNNGV. Trimming took off 0 bases at V and 3 bases at J, with 9 bases between the two ends. The CDR3 coding sequence is TGTGCCAGCAGCTTAGACAGGGTACACTACGAGCAGTACTTC. Residues: CASSLDRVHYEQYF. The whole variable domain, filled in from reference TRBV11-2 and TRBJ2-7, reads EAGVAQSPRYKIIEKRQSVAFWCNPISGHATLYWYQQILGQGPKLLIQFQNNGVVDDSQLPKDRFSAERLKGVDSTLKIQPAKLEDSAVYLCASSLDRVHYEQYFGPGTRLTVT.

This rearrangement joins TRBV10-3 to TRBJ2-3; the match to TRBD2 covers 9 bases. This CDR3 is 14 amino acids long. The V gene's germline CDR1 is ENHRY and CDR2 SYGVKD. The ends lost 8 bases at V and 4 bases at J; junction bases unmatched: 7. The CDR3 nucleotides are TGTGCCATCTCCCCTAGCGGGGCATCAGATACGCAGTATTTT. Translating it yields CAISPSGASDTQYF.

This sequence joins TRBV27 and TRBJ2-5, with D possibly being TRBD1 (6 bases). V was shortened by 5 bases and J by 5 bases, with 18 bases between the two germline ends. CDR3 length equals 15 residues. Germline V gene lookup returns CDR1 MNHEY and CDR2 SMNVEV (reference sequence). The CDR3 spells CASSPAQGLGETQYF. For the CDR3, the DNA is TGTGCCAGCAGTCCAGCACAGGGTCTCGGGGAGACCCAGTACTTC.

The chain carries TRBV25-1 and TRBJ2-1; possibly TRBD1 for D (6 bases). The V and J ends lost 8 bases and 4 bases respectively, with 24 bases between them. Germline CDR1 and CDR2: MGHDK and SYGVNS. The CDR3 consists of 17 residues. The CDR3 DNA reads TGTGCCAGCGGGGGCTCAAAAGGGGTATGGGCGTACAATGAGCAGTTCTTC. It specifies CASGGSKGVWAYNEQFF.

The V gene is TRBV5-1, the J gene TRBJ2-2, with TRBD1 as a possible D gene (6 bases). The CDR3 spans 15 residues. V shed 3 bases and J shed 1 base, with 10 bases lying between them. The germline CDR1 and CDR2 sequences are SGHRS and YFSETQ. CDR3 DNA: TGCGCCAGCAGCTCCAGGGGCGAGAACACCGGGGAGCTGTTTTTT. It codes for CASSSRGENTGELFF.

J is TRBJ1-4 and V is TRBV6-5, with 9 bases identical to TRBD1. The CDR3 covers 15 residues. The trim removed 6 bases at V and 7 bases at J, leaving 9 bases unmatched. Germline CDR1 MNHEY, CDR2 SVGAGI. The DNA of the CDR3 is TGTGCCAGCAGGACCCCGGGACAGGGAACTGAAAAACTGTTTTTT. The encoded protein is CASRTPGQGTEKLFF.

The count of this clone is one. This sample includes further DNA sequences coding for the same CDR3. This chain uses TRBV3-1 (or the pseudogene TRBV3-2) with TRBJ2-5; D is possibly TRBD2 (5 bases). This CDR3 is 15 amino acids long. Germline CDR1 reads LGHDT; CDR2 reads YNNKEL (reference sequence). The V end was cut by 0 bases, the J end by 5 bases, with 13 bases between. The CDR3 is CASSQELLVGETQYF. The CDR3 nucleotides are TGTGCCAGCAGCCAAGAACTACTAGTCGGGGAGACCCAGTACTTC.

V is TRBV6-2 or TRBV6-3 and J is TRBJ2-1; 8 bases line up with TRBD2. CDR1 is MNHEY, CDR2 SVGEGT, per germline. The length of the CDR3 is 16 residues. Trimming took 0 bases from V and 0 from J; bases not matched to a gene: 1. CDR3 in DNA: TGTGCCAGCAGTTACTCTGGGACTAGCTCCTACAATGAGCAGTTCTTC. Its translation: CASSYSGTSSYNEQFF.

This chain links TRBV20-1 with TRBJ2-7; 7 bases are shared with TRBD2. This CDR3 is built from 11 residues. V shed 6 bases and J 6 bases; nucleotides not matched to a gene: 5. Germline V gene data show CDR1 as DFQATT and CDR2 as SNEGSKA (reference sequence). In DNA form, the CDR3 reads TGCAGTGCGGAGACTAGCCGCGAGCAGTACTTC. Protein: CSAETSREQYF.

The gene calls are TRBV27 and TRBJ1-1; 7 bases fit TRBD1. This CDR3 region has 15 residues. V lost 5 bases, J lost 3 bases, and 9 bases stayed unmatched. Per the germline V gene, CDR1 is MNHEY and CDR2 is SMNVEV (reference sequence). DNA for the CDR3: TGTGCCAGCAGTCCACTATGGGACAGATACACTGAAGCTTTCTTT. Its protein product is CASSPLWDRYTEAFF.